This T cell receptor beta chain stems from a study of blood T cells in healthy people across ages. Germline V CDR1 and CDR2: MNHEY, SMNVEV (reference sequence). V was pared by 4 bases and J by 0 bases, with 9 bases between. The CDR3 runs to 15 residues. This clonotype occurred a few times. Its antigen remains unknown. A second roughly 6 to 12 cycle PCR used barcoded and J-beta primers. TCRdb analysed the 5' RACE reads with MiXCR anew, one entry per CDR3 protein. The sample gives 1.5 million to 2 million distinct CDR3 sequences, around half of which show up once; less than 2.5% is in the top ten. Broader study findings: The recorded TCR beta diversity per million T cells decreased in a roughly linear manner with age.

The sequenced sample consisted of blood. This chain links TRBV27 with TRBJ1-4; D gene unclear. The TCR originated in a woman in her thirties or forties in good health. The CDR3 here is CASSSLGTTNEKLFF. The CDR3 DNA reads as TGTGCCAGCAGTTCCCTCGGTACAACTAATGAAAAACTGTTTTTT.